This T cell receptor (beta chain) comes out of a study of cytomegalovirus exposure and HLA in healthy donors. Germline CDR1 reads SGHNT; CDR2 reads YYREEE (reference sequence). The V gene end was trimmed by 4 bases and the J gene end by 7 bases; junction bases not matched to a gene: 7. CDR3 length equals 15 residues. This PCR relied on a set of 60 Vbeta primers and 13 Jbeta primers. The assay was immunoSEQ multiplex PCR, and TCRdb's table has in-frame clones only and misses some. Of roughly 180,000 clones listed, 70% to 85% are singletons. The sample was PBMCs. The chain combines TRBV5-4 with TRBJ2-2, with TRBD2 matching 10 bases. The sequence came from a woman aged 55-69 years in good health and CMV-seropositive. The CDR3 DNA reads TGTGCCAGCAGCCAAAGCGGGAGGGCCGTCGGGGAGCTGTTTTTT. Amino acid sequence: CASSQSGRAVGELFF. The entire variable domain, with the rest obtained from reference TRBV5-4 and TRBJ2-2, is as follows: ETGVTQSPTHLIKTRGQQVTLRCSSQSGHNTVSWYQQALGQGPQFIFQYYREEENGRGNFPPRFSGLQFPNYSSELNVNALELDDSALYLCASSQSGRAVGELFFGEGSRLTVL.